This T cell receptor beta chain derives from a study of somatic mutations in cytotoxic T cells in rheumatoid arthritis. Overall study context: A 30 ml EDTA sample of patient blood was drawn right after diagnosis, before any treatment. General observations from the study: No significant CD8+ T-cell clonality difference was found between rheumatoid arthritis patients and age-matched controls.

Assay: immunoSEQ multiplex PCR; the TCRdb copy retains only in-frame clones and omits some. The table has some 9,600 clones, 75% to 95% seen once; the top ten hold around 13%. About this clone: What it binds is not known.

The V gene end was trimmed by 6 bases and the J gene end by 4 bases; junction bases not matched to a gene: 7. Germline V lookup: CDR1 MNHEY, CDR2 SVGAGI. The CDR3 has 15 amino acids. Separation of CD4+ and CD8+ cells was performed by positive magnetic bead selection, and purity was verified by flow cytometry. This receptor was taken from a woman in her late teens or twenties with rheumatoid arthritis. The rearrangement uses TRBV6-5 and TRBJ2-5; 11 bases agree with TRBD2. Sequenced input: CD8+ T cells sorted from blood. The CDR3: CASRDTSGRLETQYF. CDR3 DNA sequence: TGTGCCAGCAGGGATACTAGCGGGAGACTAGAGACCCAGTACTTC.